This TCR beta chain came from a study of shared clonotypes between healthy human individuals. Broader study findings: Relative to memory subsets, naive subsets generally showed larger estimated richness.

Donors were Caucasian adults residing in Nashville, Tennessee, USA. CD4+ cells were split into CD45RA+ naive and CD45RA-negative memory subsets. The assay ran at deep level. Sequencing was performed with immunoSEQ multiplex PCR; in TCRdb, only in-frame clones are kept and a portion is missing. The table includes 1 million to 1.3 million clones, 75% to 85% detected once. For this clone: Its antigen remains unknown.

The sequenced sample consisted of memory CD4+ T cells from PBMCs. Subset here: CD45RA-negative fraction. The TCR originated in a man aged 18-30 years in good health. Some clones in this sample may be carry-over from other donors' samples.

CDR3 residues: CASSPVGLSVGTQYF. The CDR3 bases are TGTGCCAGCAGCCCAGTAGGACTCTCCGTCGGGACCCAGTACTTC. The chain combines TRBV7-9 with TRBJ2-5; D may be TRBD2 (5 bases). This CDR3 has 15 amino acids. From germline, CDR1 is SEHNR and CDR2 FQNEAQ (reference sequence). Trimming removed 5 bases from V and 7 bases from J, with 20 bases in between.